This is a list of T cell receptor beta chains from one sample in a study of blood T cell repertoires in COVID-19. Clones were sequenced by immunoSEQ multiplex PCR, and TCRdb holds only the in-frame ones, with some missing. The sample includes some 66,000 clones, about 86% of them seen just once. The sequenced sample consisted of peripheral blood. The receptor set was obtained from a man aged 45-65 years with active COVID-19. The CDR3 runs from the conserved cysteine through the conserved F or W. The D gene is left open where the match is weak. Part of the rows lack a size; the others show once, few, many or a class for expanded clones.

clone size: NA; V gene: TRBV2; J gene: TRBJ1-2; D gene: TRBD1; CDR3 protein: CASSLTGGVYGYTF; CDR3 DNA: TGTGCCAGCAGCCTGACAGGGGGCGTCTATGGCTACACCTTC
clone size: NA; V gene: TRBV21-1; J gene: TRBJ2-7; D gene: NA; CDR3 protein: CASSKRRDRGDRREQYF; CDR3 DNA: TGTGCCAGCAGCAAACGGAGGGACAGGGGGGATCGGCGGGAGCAGTACTTC
clone size: NA; V gene: TRBV3-1/TRBV3-2; J gene: TRBJ1-3; D gene: NA; CDR3 protein: CASSLDRSSGNTIYF; CDR3 DNA: TGTGCCAGCAGCCTCGACAGGAGCTCTGGAAACACCATATATTTT
clone size: NA; V gene: TRBV11-2; J gene: TRBJ2-1; D gene: TRBD1; CDR3 protein: CASSLRPQGATYNEQFF; CDR3 DNA: TGTGCCAGCAGCTTACGACCGCAGGGGGCGACTTACAATGAGCAGTTCTTC
clone size: NA; V gene: TRBV5-6; J gene: TRBJ1-1; D gene: NA; CDR3 protein: CASSFEGVAATEAFF; CDR3 DNA: TGTGCCAGCAGCTTTGAGGGGGTGGCTGCGACTGAAGCTTTCTTT
clone size: NA; V gene: TRBV25-1; J gene: TRBJ1-2; D gene: TRBD1; CDR3 protein: CASRDREPSYGYTF; CDR3 DNA: TGTGCCAGCAGGGACAGGGAGCCATCCTATGGCTACACCTTC
clone size: NA; V gene: TRBV11-2; J gene: TRBJ2-1; D gene: TRBD1; CDR3 protein: CASSAPTGTAPAHNEQFF; CDR3 DNA: TGTGCCAGCAGCGCACCAACCGGGACAGCACCTGCCCACAATGAGCAGTTCTTC
clone size: NA; V gene: TRBV10-1; J gene: TRBJ2-5; D gene: TRBD1; CDR3 protein: CASSGLGTGKETQYF; CDR3 DNA: TGCGCCAGCAGTGGGTTGGGGACAGGGAAAGAGACCCAGTACTTC
clone size: NA; V gene: TRBV2; J gene: TRBJ1-5; D gene: TRBD1; CDR3 protein: CASRDSGGSNQPQHF; CDR3 DNA: TGTGCCAGCAGAGATTCAGGGGGGAGCAATCAGCCCCAGCATTTT
clone size: NA; V gene: TRBV6-5; J gene: TRBJ2-1; D gene: TRBD2; CDR3 protein: CASSSLSGGGGNEQFF; CDR3 DNA: TGTGCCAGCAGTTCCCTTAGCGGGGGTGGGGGCAATGAGCAGTTCTTC
clone size: NA; V gene: TRBV3-1/TRBV3-2; J gene: TRBJ1-5; D gene: NA; CDR3 protein: CASSQAGNQPQHF; CDR3 DNA: TGTGCCAGCAGCCAAGCAGGGAATCAGCCCCAGCATTTT
clone size: NA; V gene: TRBV29-1; J gene: TRBJ2-2; D gene: TRBD1; CDR3 protein: CSASGQGGTGELFF; CDR3 DNA: TGCAGCGCCAGCGGACAGGGCGGGACCGGGGAGCTGTTTTTT
clone size: NA; V gene: TRBV4-1; J gene: TRBJ2-5; D gene: NA; CDR3 protein: CASSQPGRTQLGGTQYF; CDR3 DNA: TGCGCCAGCAGCCAACCAGGCCGGACCCAGTTGGGAGGGACCCAGTACTTC
clone size: many; V gene: TRBV6-5; J gene: TRBJ2-1; D gene: TRBD2; CDR3 protein: CASSYDMLAGYNEQFF; CDR3 DNA: TGTGCCAGCAGTTACGATATGCTAGCGGGGTACAATGAGCAGTTCTTC
clone size: NA; V gene: TRBV14; J gene: TRBJ2-3; D gene: NA; CDR3 protein: CASSQDLGADTQYF; CDR3 DNA: TGTGCCAGCAGCCAAGATCTTGGAGCAGATACGCAGTATTTT
clone size: few; V gene: TRBV14; J gene: TRBJ1-6; D gene: NA; CDR3 protein: CASSQNSPDSPLHF; CDR3 DNA: TGTGCCAGCAGCCAAAATAGTCCTGATTCACCCCTCCACTTT
clone size: NA; V gene: TRBV6-2/TRBV6-3; J gene: TRBJ1-6; D gene: TRBD1; CDR3 protein: CASSYGTASPLHF; CDR3 DNA: TGTGCCAGCAGTTACGGGACAGCTTCACCCCTCCACTTT
clone size: NA; V gene: TRBV7-2; J gene: TRBJ1-5; D gene: NA; CDR3 protein: CASSPTWNQPQHF; CDR3 DNA: TGTGCCAGCAGCCCTACGTGGAATCAGCCCCAGCATTTT
clone size: few; V gene: TRBV7-9; J gene: TRBJ1-1; D gene: TRBD1; CDR3 protein: CASSLAEGAGTEAFF; CDR3 DNA: TGTGCCAGCAGCTTAGCAGAGGGGGCGGGCACTGAAGCTTTCTTT
clone size: NA; V gene: TRBV11-3; J gene: TRBJ2-3; D gene: TRBD1; CDR3 protein: CASSPRPGQEVGTDTQYF; CDR3 DNA: TGTGCCAGCAGCCCGAGACCGGGACAGGAAGTTGGGACAGATACGCAGTATTTT
clone size: few; V gene: TRBV19; J gene: TRBJ2-3; D gene: TRBD2; CDR3 protein: CVSTGGPGTQYF; CDR3 DNA: TGTGTCAGTACGGGGGGGCCGGGTACGCAGTATTTT
clone size: NA; V gene: TRBV10-2; J gene: TRBJ2-7; D gene: NA; CDR3 protein: CASLGGSYEQYF; CDR3 DNA: TGCGCCAGCCTCGGGGGTTCCTACGAGCAGTACTTC
clone size: NA; V gene: TRBV3-1/TRBV3-2; J gene: TRBJ1-6; D gene: TRBD1; CDR3 protein: CASSQGYRGNSPLHF; CDR3 DNA: TGTGCCAGCAGCCAAGGGTACAGGGGGAATTCACCCCTCCACTTT
clone size: NA; V gene: TRBV4-1; J gene: TRBJ2-3; D gene: NA; CDR3 protein: CASSRQEGVPDTQYF; CDR3 DNA: TGCGCCAGCAGCCGGCAGGAGGGAGTCCCAGATACGCAGTATTTT